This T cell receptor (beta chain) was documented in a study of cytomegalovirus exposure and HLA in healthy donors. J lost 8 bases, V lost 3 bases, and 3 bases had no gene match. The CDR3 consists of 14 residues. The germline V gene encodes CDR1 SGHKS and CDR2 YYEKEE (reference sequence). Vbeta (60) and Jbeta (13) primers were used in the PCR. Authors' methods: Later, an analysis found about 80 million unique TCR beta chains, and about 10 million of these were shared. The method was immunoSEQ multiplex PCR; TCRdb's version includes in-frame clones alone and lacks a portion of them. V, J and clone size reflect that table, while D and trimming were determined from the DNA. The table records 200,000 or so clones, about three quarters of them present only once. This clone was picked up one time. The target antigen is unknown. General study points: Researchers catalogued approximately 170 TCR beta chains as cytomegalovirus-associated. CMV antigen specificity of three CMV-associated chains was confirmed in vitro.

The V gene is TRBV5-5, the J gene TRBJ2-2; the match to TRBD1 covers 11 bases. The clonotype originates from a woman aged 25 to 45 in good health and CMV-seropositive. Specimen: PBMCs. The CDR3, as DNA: TGTGCCAGCAGCTCCGGGACAGGGGGAGGGGAGCTGTTTTTT. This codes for CASSSGTGGGELFF.